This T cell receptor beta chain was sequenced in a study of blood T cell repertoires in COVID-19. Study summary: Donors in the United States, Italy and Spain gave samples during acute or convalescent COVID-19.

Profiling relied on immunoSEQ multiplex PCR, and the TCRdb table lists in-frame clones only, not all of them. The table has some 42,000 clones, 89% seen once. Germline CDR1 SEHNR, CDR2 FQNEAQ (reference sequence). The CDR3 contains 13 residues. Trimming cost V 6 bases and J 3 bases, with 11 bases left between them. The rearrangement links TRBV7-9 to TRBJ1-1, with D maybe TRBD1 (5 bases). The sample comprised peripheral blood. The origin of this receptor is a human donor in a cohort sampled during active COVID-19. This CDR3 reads CASSSDSYTEAFF. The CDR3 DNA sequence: TGTGCCAGCAGTTCCGACAGTTACACTGAAGCTTTCTTT.